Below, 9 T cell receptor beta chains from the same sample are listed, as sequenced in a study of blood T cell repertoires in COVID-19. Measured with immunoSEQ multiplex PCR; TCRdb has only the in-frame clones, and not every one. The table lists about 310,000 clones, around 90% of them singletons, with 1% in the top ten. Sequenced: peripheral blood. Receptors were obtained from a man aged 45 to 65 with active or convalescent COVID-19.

CDR3 sequence reads: CASMAGGEAFF. The CDR3, as DNA: TGTGCCAGCATGGCCGGGGGGGAAGCTTTCTTT. J is TRBJ1-1 and V is TRBV25-1, with a possible D match to TRBD1 (5 bases). This CDR3 spans 11 amino acids. Germline assignment: CDR1 MGHDK and CDR2 SYGVNS. V lost 7 bases and J lost 8, with 11 bases in between.

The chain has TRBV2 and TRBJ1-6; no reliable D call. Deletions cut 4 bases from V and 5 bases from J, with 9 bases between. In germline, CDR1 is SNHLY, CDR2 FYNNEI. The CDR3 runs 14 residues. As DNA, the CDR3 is TGTGCCAGCAGTGTTAGTTTCAATAATTCACCCCTCCACTTT. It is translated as CASSVSFNNSPLHF.

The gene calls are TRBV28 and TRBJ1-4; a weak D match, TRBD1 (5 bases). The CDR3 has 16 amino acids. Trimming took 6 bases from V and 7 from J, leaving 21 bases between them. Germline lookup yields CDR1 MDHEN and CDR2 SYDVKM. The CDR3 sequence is CASSLVGGTKGEKLFF. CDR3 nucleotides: TGTGCCAGCAGCCTCGTTGGGGGGACTAAAGGTGAAAAACTGTTTTTT.

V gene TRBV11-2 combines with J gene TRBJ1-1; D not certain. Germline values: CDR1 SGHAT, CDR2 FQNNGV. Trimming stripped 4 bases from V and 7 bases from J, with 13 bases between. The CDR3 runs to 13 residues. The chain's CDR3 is CASSSRPTIEAFF. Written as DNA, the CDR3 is TGTGCCAGCAGCTCGCGACCAACTATTGAAGCTTTCTTT.

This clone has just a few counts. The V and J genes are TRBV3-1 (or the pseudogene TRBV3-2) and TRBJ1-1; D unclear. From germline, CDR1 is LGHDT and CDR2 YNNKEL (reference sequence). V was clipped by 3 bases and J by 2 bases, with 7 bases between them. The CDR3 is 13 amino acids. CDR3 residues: CASSQGGNTEAFF. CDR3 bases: TGTGCCAGCAGCCAGGGAGGAAACACTGAAGCTTTCTTT.

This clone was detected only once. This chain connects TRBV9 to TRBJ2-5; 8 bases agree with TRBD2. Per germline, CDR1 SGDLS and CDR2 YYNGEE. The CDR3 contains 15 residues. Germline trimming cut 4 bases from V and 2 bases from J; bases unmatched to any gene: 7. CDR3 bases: TGTGCCAGCAGCACCGACGGGAGGGAGCAAGAGACCCAGTACTTC. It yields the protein CASSTDGREQETQYF.

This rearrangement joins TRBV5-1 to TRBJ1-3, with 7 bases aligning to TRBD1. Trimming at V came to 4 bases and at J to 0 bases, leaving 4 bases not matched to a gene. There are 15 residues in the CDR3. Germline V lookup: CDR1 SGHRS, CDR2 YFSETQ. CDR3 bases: TGCGCCAGCAGCGGCACAGGGGTCTCTGGAAACACCATATATTTT. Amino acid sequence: CASSGTGVSGNTIYF.

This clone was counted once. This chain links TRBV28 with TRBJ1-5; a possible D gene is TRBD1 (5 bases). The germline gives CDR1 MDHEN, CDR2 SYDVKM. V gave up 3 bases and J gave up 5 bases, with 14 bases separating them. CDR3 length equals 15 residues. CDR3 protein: CASSFAQVLHQPQHF. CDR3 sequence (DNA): TGTGCCAGCAGTTTCGCACAGGTTCTTCATCAGCCCCAGCATTTT.

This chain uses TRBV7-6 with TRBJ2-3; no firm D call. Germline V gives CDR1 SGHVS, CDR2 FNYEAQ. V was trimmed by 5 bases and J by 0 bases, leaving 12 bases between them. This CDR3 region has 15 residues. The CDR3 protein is CASSQYSLSTDTQYF. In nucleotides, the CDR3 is TGTGCCAGCAGCCAGTACAGCCTTAGCACAGATACGCAGTATTTT.